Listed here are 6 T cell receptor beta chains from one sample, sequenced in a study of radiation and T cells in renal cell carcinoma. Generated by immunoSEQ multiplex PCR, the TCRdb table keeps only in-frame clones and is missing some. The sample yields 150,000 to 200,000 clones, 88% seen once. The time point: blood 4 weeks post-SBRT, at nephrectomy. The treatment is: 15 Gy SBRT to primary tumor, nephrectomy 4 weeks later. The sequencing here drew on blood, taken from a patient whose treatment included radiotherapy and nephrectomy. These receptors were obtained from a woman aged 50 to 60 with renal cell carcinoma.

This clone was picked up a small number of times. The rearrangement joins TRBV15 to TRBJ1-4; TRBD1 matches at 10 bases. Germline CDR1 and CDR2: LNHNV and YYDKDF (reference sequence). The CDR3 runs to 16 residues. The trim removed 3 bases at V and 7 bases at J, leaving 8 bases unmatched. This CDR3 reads CATSSRDRGSGEKLFF. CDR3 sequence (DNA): TGTGCCACCAGCAGCCGGGACAGGGGCTCTGGTGAAAAACTGTTTTTT.

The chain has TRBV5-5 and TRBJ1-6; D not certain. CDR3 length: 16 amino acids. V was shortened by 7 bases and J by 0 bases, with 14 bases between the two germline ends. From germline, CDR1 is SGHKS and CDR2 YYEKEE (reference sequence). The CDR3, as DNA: TGTGCCAGCGTCTTTGACTGGTCCTCCTATAATTCACCCCTCCACTTT. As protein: CASVFDWSSYNSPLHF.

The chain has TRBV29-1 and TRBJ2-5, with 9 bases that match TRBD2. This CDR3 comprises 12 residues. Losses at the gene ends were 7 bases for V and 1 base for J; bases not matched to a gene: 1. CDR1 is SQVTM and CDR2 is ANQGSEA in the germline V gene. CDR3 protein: CSGGRAQETQYF. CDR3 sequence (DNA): TGCAGCGGCGGGAGGGCCCAAGAGACCCAGTACTTC.

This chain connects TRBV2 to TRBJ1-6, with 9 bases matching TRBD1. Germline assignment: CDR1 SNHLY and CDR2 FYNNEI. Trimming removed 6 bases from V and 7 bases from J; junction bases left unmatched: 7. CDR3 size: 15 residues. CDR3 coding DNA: TGTGCCAGCAGCCAACCCGGGACAGGGAATTCACCCCTCCACTTT. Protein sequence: CASSQPGTGNSPLHF.

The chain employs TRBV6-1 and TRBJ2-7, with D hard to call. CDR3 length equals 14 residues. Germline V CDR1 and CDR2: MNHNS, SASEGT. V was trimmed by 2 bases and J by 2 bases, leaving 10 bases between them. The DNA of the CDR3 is TGTGCCAGCAGTGAAATCGGATTGACCTACGAGCAGTACTTC. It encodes CASSEIGLTYEQYF.

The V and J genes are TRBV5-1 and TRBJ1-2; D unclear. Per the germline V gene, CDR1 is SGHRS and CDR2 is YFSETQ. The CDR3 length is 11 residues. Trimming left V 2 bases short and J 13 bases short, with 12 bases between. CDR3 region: CASSFSGHLTF. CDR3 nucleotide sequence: TGCGCCAGCAGCTTTTCCGGGCACCTCACCTTC.